The rows below give T cell receptor beta chains drawn from one sample of a study of long-term antiretroviral therapy in people with HIV. Clones were sequenced by immunoSEQ multiplex PCR, and TCRdb holds only the in-frame ones, with some missing. The table includes under 30,000 clones, about 95% detected once. Specimen: unsorted PBMCs, collected 5.3 years after starting antiretroviral therapy. The receptors shown here come from a man over 45 with HIV. CDR3s include the opening cysteine and the closing phenylalanine or tryptophan. The D gene is left open where the match is weak. Part of the rows lack a size; the others show once, few, many or a class for expanded clones.

v_gene	j_gene	d_gene	abundance	CDR3aa	CDR3nt
TRBV19	TRBJ2-1	TRBD2	-	CASSSSGGPGYEQFF	TGTGCCAGTAGCTCTAGCGGGGGGCCGGGCTATGAGCAGTTCTTC
TRBV19	TRBJ2-6	-	-	CASSARGSGANVLTF	TGTGCCAGTAGTGCACGGGGCTCTGGGGCCAACGTCCTGACTTTC
TRBV10-3	TRBJ2-1	TRBD1	-	CAISGSLRDRDDDEQFF	TGTGCCATCAGCGGGAGCCTCCGGGACAGGGATGACGATGAGCAGTTCTTC
TRBV11-2	TRBJ2-1	-	-	CASSYQGAGAYNEQFF	TGTGCCAGCAGCTACCAGGGGGCGGGGGCCTACAATGAGCAGTTCTTC
TRBV19	TRBJ2-3	TRBD2	-	CASSIRLAGGTDTQYF	TGTGCCAGTAGTATTCGACTAGCGGGGGGTACAGATACGCAGTATTTT
TRBV6-5	TRBJ2-2	-	-	CASSPTVPTGELFF	TGTGCCAGCAGCCCGACAGTTCCAACCGGGGAGCTGTTTTTT
TRBV19	TRBJ1-2	TRBD1	once	CASSMPGQGNYGYTF	TGTGCCAGTAGTATGCCCGGACAGGGAAACTATGGCTACACCTTC
TRBV5-6	TRBJ1-2	-	-	CASRTQGARRNTF	TGTGCCAGCAGAACACAAGGGGCGAGGCGGAACACCTTC
TRBV29-1	TRBJ2-5	-	-	CSVAEPQETQYF	TGCAGCGTTGCCGAGCCACAAGAGACCCAGTACTTC
TRBV6-5	TRBJ2-7	TRBD2	-	CASQTSGGAEQYF	TGTGCCAGCCAGACTAGCGGGGGAGCCGAGCAGTACTTC
TRBV5-1	TRBJ1-1	TRBD1	-	CASRLTPGQGNTEAFF	TGCGCCAGCAGACTAACACCGGGACAGGGGAACACTGAAGCTTTCTTT
TRBV27	TRBJ1-6	-	-	CASSPPSRPLHF	TGTGCCAGCAGTCCCCCGTCCCGGCCCCTCCACTTT
TRBV5-4	TRBJ2-3	-	-	CASSLGQFTDTQYF	TGTGCCAGCAGCTTGGGACAGTTCACAGATACGCAGTATTTT
TRBV27	TRBJ2-7	TRBD1	-	CASSLGTGLYEQYF	TGTGCCAGCAGTTTAGGGACAGGTCTCTACGAGCAGTACTTC
TRBV29-1	TRBJ1-1	-	-	CSVDSGEGNTEAFF	TGCAGCGTTGATTCTGGGGAGGGTAACACTGAAGCTTTCTTT
TRBV11-2	TRBJ1-1	-	once	CASSLEGGTEAFF	TGTGCCAGCAGCTTAGAAGGGGGGACTGAAGCTTTCTTT
TRBV7-8	TRBJ2-1	TRBD2	once	CASSSSGGPNEQFF	TGTGCCAGCAGTTCTAGCGGGGGGCCCAATGAGCAGTTCTTC
TRBV2	TRBJ1-4	TRBD1	-	CASTVTGTTNEKLFF	TGTGCCAGCACGGTGACAGGGACCACTAATGAAAAACTGTTTTTT
TRBV7-6	TRBJ2-5	-	-	CASSLGSLQETQYF	TGTGCCAGCAGCTTAGGTTCTTTACAAGAGACCCAGTACTTC
TRBV19	TRBJ1-1	-	-	CASMGGTMNTEAFF	TGTGCCAGTATGGGCGGAACCATGAACACTGAAGCTTTCTTT
TRBV28	TRBJ2-7	TRBD1	-	CASRPTAGQGVHEQYF	TGTGCCAGCAGGCCAACCGCGGGACAGGGTGTCCACGAGCAGTACTTC
TRBV18	TRBJ1-1	-	-	CASSPGDGALNTEAFF	TGTGCCAGCTCACCAGGGGACGGTGCCTTGAACACTGAAGCTTTCTTT
TRBV6-1	TRBJ2-7	-	-	CASVVRGSSYEQYF	TGTGCCAGCGTCGTACGGGGGAGCTCCTACGAGCAGTACTTC
TRBV5-5	TRBJ1-1	-	-	CASSLGYGETEAFF	TGTGCCAGCAGCTTGGGGTATGGGGAAACTGAAGCTTTCTTT
TRBV4-3	TRBJ2-1	TRBD2	-	CASSRRLAGGDNEQFF	TGCGCCAGCAGCCGCCGACTAGCGGGGGGGGACAATGAGCAGTTCTTC
TRBV9	TRBJ2-1	-	-	CASSVGDEQFF	TGTGCCAGCAGCGTTGGCGATGAGCAGTTCTTC
TRBV28	TRBJ1-2	-	-	CASSLSTVNYGYTF	TGTGCCAGCAGTTTATCGACGGTTAACTATGGCTACACCTTC
TRBV30	TRBJ1-2	TRBD1	-	CAWSPRGRGGYTF	TGTGCCTGGAGTCCCAGGGGGCGAGGTGGCTACACCTTC
TRBV29-1	TRBJ2-7	-	-	CSVVVRGTYEQYF	TGCAGCGTTGTGGTTAGGGGGACCTACGAGCAGTACTTC
TRBV2	TRBJ1-1	TRBD1	-	CASSAGGKNTEAFF	TGTGCCAGCAGTGCAGGGGGGAAGAACACTGAAGCTTTCTTT
TRBV4-3	TRBJ2-3	-	-	CASSQEVGLADTQYF	TGCGCCAGCAGCCAAGAGGTCGGCCTAGCAGATACGCAGTATTTT
TRBV6-6	TRBJ1-3	-	-	CASSPTGNTIYF	TGTGCCAGCAGCCCCACTGGAAACACCATATATTTT
TRBV19	TRBJ2-1	-	-	CASSIAVRGNEQFF	TGTGCCAGTAGTATAGCGGTCAGGGGCAATGAGCAGTTCTTC
TRBV28	TRBJ1-6	TRBD1	-	CASRNDRAAQSPLHF	TGTGCCAGCAGAAACGACAGGGCCGCCCAGTCACCCCTCCACTTT
TRBV15	TRBJ1-4	TRBD1	-	CATTDLTGRGEKLFF	TGTGCCACCACCGACTTGACAGGGAGGGGTGAAAAACTGTTTTTT
TRBV21-1	TRBJ1-5	-	-	CASSNGGRVAASGNQPQHF	TGTGCCAGCAGCAATGGTGGTAGGGTAGCGGCCTCGGGCAATCAGCCCCAGCATTTT
TRBV19	TRBJ2-7	TRBD1	-	CASSIPGQSSYEQYF	TGTGCCAGTAGTATTCCGGGACAGAGCTCCTACGAGCAGTACTTC
TRBV29-1	TRBJ2-1	TRBD2	-	CSARTSGGQNEQFF	TGCAGCGCTAGGACTAGCGGGGGTCAGAATGAGCAGTTCTTC
TRBV2	TRBJ1-1	-	once	CASSEPSGKPRTEAFF	TGTGCCAGCAGTGAACCTTCGGGGAAACCGAGGACTGAAGCTTTCTTT
TRBV4-3	TRBJ2-1	-	-	CASSQATPAEQFF	TGCGCCAGCAGCCAGGCGACTCCGGCTGAGCAGTTCTTC
TRBV11-2	TRBJ2-3	-	-	CASSLDWASYLFTDTQYF	TGTGCCAGCAGCTTAGATTGGGCGAGCTACCTTTTCACAGATACGCAGTATTTT
TRBV7-9	TRBJ2-1	-	once	CASSFAASGMNNEQFF	TGTGCCAGCAGCTTCGCAGCGTCAGGGATGAACAATGAGCAGTTCTTC
TRBV4-2	TRBJ1-2	TRBD1	-	CASSQVLLGGDYGYTF	TGTGCCAGCAGCCAAGTCCTGTTAGGGGGCGACTATGGCTACACCTTC
TRBV6-7	TRBJ1-5	-	-	CASSERTPVCNQPQHF	TGTGCCAGCAGTGAACGGACTCCCGTTTGCAATCAGCCCCAGCATTTT
TRBV6-5	TRBJ1-5	-	-	CASSYSREQPQHF	TGTGCCAGCAGTTACTCCAGGGAGCAGCCCCAGCATTTT
TRBV9	TRBJ1-4	-	-	CASSAERLPNEKLFF	TGTGCCAGCAGCGCCGAACGGCTACCTAATGAAAAACTGTTTTTT
TRBV5-1	TRBJ1-1	TRBD1	-	CASSAGTASNTEAFF	TGCGCCAGCAGCGCAGGGACAGCATCGAACACTGAAGCTTTCTTT
TRBV6-1	TRBJ1-2	TRBD1	-	CASSESGQGDGYTF	TGTGCCAGCAGTGAAAGCGGGCAGGGGGATGGCTACACCTTC
TRBV23-1	TRBJ1-5	TRBD1	-	CASSHTRQGKRNQPQHF	TGCGCCAGCAGTCACACACGACAGGGGAAGCGCAATCAGCCCCAGCATTTT
TRBV5-1	TRBJ2-2	-	-	CASSPIGGTGELFF	TGCGCCAGCAGCCCTATAGGCGGCACCGGGGAGCTGTTTTTT
TRBV6-5	TRBJ2-7	-	-	CASSYGGRDEQYF	TGTGCCAGCAGTTACGGGGGACGGGACGAGCAGTACTTC